The TCR beta chain described here comes from a study of shared clonotypes between healthy human individuals. On the study more broadly: Three plates each covered CD4 naive and memory; CD8 naive two, CD8 memory one.

CD8 cells classed as naive were CD45RO-negative and positively selected for CCR7, excluding terminally differentiated effector memory CD45RA+ cells. Study donors comprised healthy, HIV-negative adults devoid of recent acute infection or vaccination. Authors' methods: ImmunoSEQ gave junction-only sequences without quality scores, so filtering differed. Measured with immunoSEQ multiplex PCR; TCRdb has only the in-frame clones, and not every one. V and J calls and clone size are copied from that table; D and trimming were computed from the DNA. This table has hundreds of thousands of clones, roughly 96% appearing once. Germline CDR1 reads MNHEY; CDR2 reads SVGAGI. The ends lost 5 bases at V and 3 bases at J; junction bases unmatched: 1. This CDR3 spans 14 amino acids.

This sequence was found in a woman aged 30 to 39 in good health. Input material: naive CD8+ T cells sorted from blood. The rearrangement uses TRBV6-5 and TRBJ2-3; 11 bases agree with TRBD1. CDR3 coding DNA: TGTGCCAGCAGTGGGACAGGGGGAACAGATACGCAGTATTTT. Its protein product is CASSGTGGTDTQYF.